This T cell receptor (beta chain) was found in a study of cytomegalovirus exposure and HLA in healthy donors. This CDR3 region has 14 residues. The V end was cut by 0 bases, the J end by 4 bases, with 8 bases between. Germline-derived CDR1 and CDR2 are SGHRS and YFSETQ. PCR was performed using 60 Vbeta and 13 Jbeta primers. Only in-frame clones appear in the TCRdb table, and some are missing; sequencing was by immunoSEQ multiplex PCR. Of some 160,000 clones in the sample, 82% were seen once. Turning to this clone: Antigen: not known. Distinct nucleotide sequences in the sample also encode this CDR3.

Overall study findings and caveats: When a later analysis compared HLA-associated TCR beta chains with equally common others, the HLA-associated chains turned out to be more clonally expanded and to have lower generation probabilities.

The sequence was collected from a woman between 45 and 65 years old in good health and CMV-seronegative. Source material: PBMCs. The chain couples TRBV5-1 to TRBJ1-3; D gene unclear. DNA for the CDR3: TGCGCCAGCAGCTTGGGGTCAGGAGGAAACACCATATATTTT. Amino acid sequence: CASSLGSGGNTIYF.